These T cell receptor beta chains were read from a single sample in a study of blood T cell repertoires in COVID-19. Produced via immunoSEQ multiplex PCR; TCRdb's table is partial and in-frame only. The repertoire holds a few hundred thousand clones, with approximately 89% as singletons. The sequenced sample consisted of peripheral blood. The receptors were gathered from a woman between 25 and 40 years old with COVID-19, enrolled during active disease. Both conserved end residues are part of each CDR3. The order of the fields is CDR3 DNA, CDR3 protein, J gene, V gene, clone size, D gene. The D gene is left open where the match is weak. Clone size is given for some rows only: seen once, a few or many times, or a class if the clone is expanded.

CDR3nt: TGTGCCAGCCGTCGGGACAGAGGTACCGGGGAGCTGTTTTTT
CDR3aa: CASRRDRGTGELFF
j_gene: TRBJ2-2
v_gene: TRBV27
abundance: .
d_gene: TRBD1

CDR3nt: TGTGCCAGTGGCGGGGTGCGAAAGGACATTCAGTACTTC
CDR3aa: CASGGVRKDIQYF
j_gene: TRBJ2-4
v_gene: TRBV19
abundance: .
d_gene: .

CDR3nt: TGTGCCAGCTCAGCAGACAGGGGACCCTACAATGAGCAGTTCTTC
CDR3aa: CASSADRGPYNEQFF
j_gene: TRBJ2-1
v_gene: TRBV18
abundance: once
d_gene: TRBD1

CDR3nt: TGCGCCAGCAGCCCCGAATTGACAGGGACTGAAGCTTTCTTT
CDR3aa: CASSPELTGTEAFF
j_gene: TRBJ1-1
v_gene: TRBV5-1
abundance: once
d_gene: TRBD1

CDR3nt: TGTGCCACCAGCAGCGCCCGGGACATTTGGATGATAAATTCACCCCTCCACTTT
CDR3aa: CATSSARDIWMINSPLHF
j_gene: TRBJ1-6
v_gene: TRBV15
abundance: .
d_gene: .

CDR3nt: TGTGCCAGCAGAGGGGACTATAATGGCTACACCTTC
CDR3aa: CASRGDYNGYTF
j_gene: TRBJ1-2
v_gene: TRBV3-1/TRBV3-2
abundance: few
d_gene: .

CDR3nt: TGTGCCAGCAGCCGCGAGGGGGGGAACTATGGCTACACCTTC
CDR3aa: CASSREGGNYGYTF
j_gene: TRBJ1-2
v_gene: TRBV7-9
abundance: .
d_gene: .

CDR3nt: TGTGCCAGCAGGATACCCCCCCATCAGGAGAACACTGAAGCTTTCTTT
CDR3aa: CASRIPPHQENTEAFF
j_gene: TRBJ1-1
v_gene: TRBV28
abundance: .
d_gene: .

CDR3nt: TGCGCCAGCAGCCCCTACCTAGAGAACACTGAAGCTTTCTTT
CDR3aa: CASSPYLENTEAFF
j_gene: TRBJ1-1
v_gene: TRBV5-1
abundance: .
d_gene: .

CDR3nt: TGTGCCAGCAGCGTTTCCGGGACAGTGGGCGGGGAGCTGTTTTTT
CDR3aa: CASSVSGTVGGELFF
j_gene: TRBJ2-2
v_gene: TRBV9
abundance: .
d_gene: TRBD1

CDR3nt: TGTGCCAGCTCCCCCACACGGGGCTATGGCTACACCTTC
CDR3aa: CASSPTRGYGYTF
j_gene: TRBJ1-2
v_gene: TRBV6-6
abundance: .
d_gene: .

CDR3nt: TGTGCCAGCAGAGGACACTCTGGAAACACCATATATTTT
CDR3aa: CASRGHSGNTIYF
j_gene: TRBJ1-3
v_gene: TRBV27
abundance: .
d_gene: .

CDR3nt: TGCGCCAGCAGTCCTCAGGTGGCTAACATCTATGGCTACACCTTC
CDR3aa: CASSPQVANIYGYTF
j_gene: TRBJ1-2
v_gene: TRBV10-2
abundance: .
d_gene: .

CDR3nt: TGTGCCAGCCTAGCCGGGAACACTGAAGCTTTCTTT
CDR3aa: CASLAGNTEAFF
j_gene: TRBJ1-1
v_gene: TRBV7-9
abundance: once
d_gene: .

CDR3nt: TGTGCCAGCAGGCGCCCGGGATCTAACTATGGCTACACCTTC
CDR3aa: CASRRPGSNYGYTF
j_gene: TRBJ1-2
v_gene: TRBV6-5
abundance: .
d_gene: .

CDR3nt: TGTGCCACCAGCAGAGAATCATTTGACGACAGGGTGAACACTGAAGCTTTCTTT
CDR3aa: CATSRESFDDRVNTEAFF
j_gene: TRBJ1-1
v_gene: TRBV15
abundance: .
d_gene: TRBD1

CDR3nt: TGTGCCTGGAGGGCCGGGACAGGGAACACCGGGGAGCTGTTTTTT
CDR3aa: CAWRAGTGNTGELFF
j_gene: TRBJ2-2
v_gene: TRBV30
abundance: .
d_gene: TRBD1

CDR3nt: TGTGCCAGCAGTTTACGTCAGACTAGCGGGGGGGCCCACACCGGGGAGCTGTTTTTT
CDR3aa: CASSLRQTSGGAHTGELFF
j_gene: TRBJ2-2
v_gene: TRBV27
abundance: .
d_gene: TRBD2

CDR3nt: TGTGCCAGCAGTCTGGGACAGTTAGCTAACTATGGCTACACCTTC
CDR3aa: CASSLGQLANYGYTF
j_gene: TRBJ1-2
v_gene: TRBV2
abundance: .
d_gene: TRBD1

CDR3nt: TGTGCCAGCCTCCTAAGGGGGGGCCAAGAGACCCAGTACTTC
CDR3aa: CASLLRGGQETQYF
j_gene: TRBJ2-5
v_gene: TRBV3-1/TRBV3-2
abundance: .
d_gene: .

CDR3nt: TGTGCCAGCAGCCAAGATCGGGGGAACTCTGGGGCCAACGTCCTGACTTTC
CDR3aa: CASSQDRGNSGANVLTF
j_gene: TRBJ2-6
v_gene: TRBV3-1/TRBV3-2
abundance: once
d_gene: .

CDR3nt: TGTGCCAGCAGTTACCGGGCGGGAATCAACTATGGCTACACCTTC
CDR3aa: CASSYRAGINYGYTF
j_gene: TRBJ1-2
v_gene: TRBV6-2/TRBV6-3
abundance: .
d_gene: .

CDR3nt: TGTGCCAGCAGCCTTAAAGGGGGCCAAGAGACCCAGTACTTC
CDR3aa: CASSLKGGQETQYF
j_gene: TRBJ2-5
v_gene: TRBV4-2
abundance: .
d_gene: .

CDR3nt: TGTGCCAGCAGTTTATCGGCAACAGGGGGTGAGCAGTACTTC
CDR3aa: CASSLSATGGEQYF
j_gene: TRBJ2-7
v_gene: TRBV27
abundance: .
d_gene: TRBD1

CDR3nt: TGTGCCAGCTCCCAGGACAGAAAAAATTCACCCCTCCACTTT
CDR3aa: CASSQDRKNSPLHF
j_gene: TRBJ1-6
v_gene: TRBV18
abundance: few
d_gene: .

CDR3nt: TGTGCCAGCAGCCAAGGACTAGCGGGGGCGGGTAATTCTGGGGAGACCCAGTACTTC
CDR3aa: CASSQGLAGAGNSGETQYF
j_gene: TRBJ2-5
v_gene: TRBV11-2
abundance: .
d_gene: TRBD2

CDR3nt: TGTGCCAGCAGTTACGGGACCGGGACAGGGGAGTTGCCCCTCCACTTT
CDR3aa: CASSYGTGTGELPLHF
j_gene: TRBJ1-6
v_gene: TRBV6-5
abundance: many
d_gene: TRBD1

CDR3nt: TGTGCCAGCAGTGAATACGGCGGGGCCCGTGGGGAGCAGTTCTTC
CDR3aa: CASSEYGGARGEQFF
j_gene: TRBJ2-1
v_gene: TRBV2
abundance: .
d_gene: .

CDR3nt: TGTGCCAGCAGCTTAGCAGGGATCGGCGAGCAGTACTTC
CDR3aa: CASSLAGIGEQYF
j_gene: TRBJ2-7
v_gene: TRBV11-2
abundance: .
d_gene: .

CDR3nt: TGTGCCACCAGCAGGTTGGACCTCGGGAACAATCAGCCCCAGCATTTT
CDR3aa: CATSRLDLGNNQPQHF
j_gene: TRBJ1-5
v_gene: TRBV15
abundance: .
d_gene: .

CDR3nt: TGTGCTAGTGGTTTGGCCGGGGGGGCTAATCAGCCCCAGCATTTT
CDR3aa: CASGLAGGANQPQHF
j_gene: TRBJ1-5
v_gene: TRBV12-5
abundance: .
d_gene: .

CDR3nt: TGTGCCAGCAGCTTAACCGGAGAGACCCAGTACTTC
CDR3aa: CASSLTGETQYF
j_gene: TRBJ2-5
v_gene: TRBV11-3
abundance: .
d_gene: .

CDR3nt: TGTGCCAGCAGTTACTCTCAGGATACCTCTGGAAACACCATATATTTT
CDR3aa: CASSYSQDTSGNTIYF
j_gene: TRBJ1-3
v_gene: TRBV6-5
abundance: .
d_gene: .

CDR3nt: TGTGCCAGCTCACGGGACAGAACCTTGAACACTGAAGCTTTCTTT
CDR3aa: CASSRDRTLNTEAFF
j_gene: TRBJ1-1
v_gene: TRBV18
abundance: .
d_gene: TRBD1

CDR3nt: TGTGCCAGCAGCCGCGGGGTAAGCTCCTACAATGAGCAGTTCTTC
CDR3aa: CASSRGVSSYNEQFF
j_gene: TRBJ2-1
v_gene: TRBV3-1/TRBV3-2
abundance: .
d_gene: .

CDR3nt: TGCGCCAGCAGCTTGGGGCGGGCTGACTATGGCTACACCTTC
CDR3aa: CASSLGRADYGYTF
j_gene: TRBJ1-2
v_gene: TRBV5-1
abundance: .
d_gene: .

CDR3nt: TGTGCCAGCAGGGACAGGAACTATGGCTACACCTTC
CDR3aa: CASRDRNYGYTF
j_gene: TRBJ1-2
v_gene: TRBV2
abundance: .
d_gene: TRBD1

CDR3nt: TGCGCCAGCAGCTTAGCTAGCGGGGGGATAGATACGCAGTATTTT
CDR3aa: CASSLASGGIDTQYF
j_gene: TRBJ2-3
v_gene: TRBV5-1
abundance: .
d_gene: TRBD2

CDR3nt: TGTGCCAGCAGCCCGAGGGCAGCCTATAATCAGCCCCAGCATTTT
CDR3aa: CASSPRAAYNQPQHF
j_gene: TRBJ1-5
v_gene: TRBV7-8
abundance: once
d_gene: .

CDR3nt: TGCGCCAGCAGCCAAGAGGATAAAGGGGGCGAGCAGTTCTTC
CDR3aa: CASSQEDKGGEQFF
j_gene: TRBJ2-1
v_gene: TRBV4-3
abundance: .
d_gene: TRBD1

CDR3nt: TGTGCCAGTAAATTCTACGTAAACGTGAACACTGAAGCTTTCTTT
CDR3aa: CASKFYVNVNTEAFF
j_gene: TRBJ1-1
v_gene: TRBV19
abundance: .
d_gene: .

CDR3nt: TGTGCCAGCAGTTCACGGGGAGGGGCTCAGCCCCAGCATTTT
CDR3aa: CASSSRGGAQPQHF
j_gene: TRBJ1-5
v_gene: TRBV6-6
abundance: .
d_gene: .

CDR3nt: TGTGCCACCAGCAGTGGTAGACAGTTACCCTACAATGAGCAGTTCTTC
CDR3aa: CATSSGRQLPYNEQFF
j_gene: TRBJ2-1
v_gene: TRBV15
abundance: .
d_gene: .

CDR3nt: TGTGCCAGCACGATCGGGACAGGGAGCGGCTACACCTTC
CDR3aa: CASTIGTGSGYTF
j_gene: TRBJ1-2
v_gene: TRBV6-5
abundance: .
d_gene: TRBD1

CDR3nt: TGTGCCAGCAGCTCCCCCCTTCGCGTGGCAGATACGCAGTATTTT
CDR3aa: CASSSPLRVADTQYF
j_gene: TRBJ2-3
v_gene: TRBV13
abundance: .
d_gene: .

CDR3nt: TGTGCCAGCTCACCACGGATTAGCTCTAGGGATACGCAGTATTTT
CDR3aa: CASSPRISSRDTQYF
j_gene: TRBJ2-3
v_gene: TRBV18
abundance: .
d_gene: .

CDR3nt: TGTGCCAGCAGTGTAGAGACTGGAAACACCATATATTTT
CDR3aa: CASSVETGNTIYF
j_gene: TRBJ1-3
v_gene: TRBV2
abundance: .
d_gene: .

CDR3nt: TGTGCCAGCAGCGCGACAGGGGTTGGAGAAAAACTGTTTTTT
CDR3aa: CASSATGVGEKLFF
j_gene: TRBJ1-4
v_gene: TRBV2
abundance: .
d_gene: TRBD1

CDR3nt: TGCGCCAGCAGCCAAGTAATGGCAGGGGGCGTGAACACTGAAGCTTTCTTT
CDR3aa: CASSQVMAGGVNTEAFF
j_gene: TRBJ1-1
v_gene: TRBV4-1
abundance: .
d_gene: TRBD1

CDR3nt: TGCGCCAGCAGTCAATTGACGGGGGGCGAGACCCAGTACTTC
CDR3aa: CASSQLTGGETQYF
j_gene: TRBJ2-5
v_gene: TRBV23-1
abundance: .
d_gene: .